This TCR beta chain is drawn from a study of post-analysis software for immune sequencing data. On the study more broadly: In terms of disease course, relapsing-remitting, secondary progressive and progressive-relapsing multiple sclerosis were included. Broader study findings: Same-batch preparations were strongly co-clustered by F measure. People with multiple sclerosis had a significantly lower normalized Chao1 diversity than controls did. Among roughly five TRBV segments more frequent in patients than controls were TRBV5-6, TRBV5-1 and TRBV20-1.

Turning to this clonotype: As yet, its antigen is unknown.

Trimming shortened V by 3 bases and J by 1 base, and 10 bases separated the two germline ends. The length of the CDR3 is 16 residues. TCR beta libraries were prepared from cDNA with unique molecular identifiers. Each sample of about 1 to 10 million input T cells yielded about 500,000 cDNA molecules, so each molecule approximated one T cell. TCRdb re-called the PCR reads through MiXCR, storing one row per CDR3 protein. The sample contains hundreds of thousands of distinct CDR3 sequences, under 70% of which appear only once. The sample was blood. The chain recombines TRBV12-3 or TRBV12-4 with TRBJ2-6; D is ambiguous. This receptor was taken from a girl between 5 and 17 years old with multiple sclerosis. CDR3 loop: CASSLGRRSGANVLTF. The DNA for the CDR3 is TGTGCCAGCAGTTTGGGCAGGCGGTCTGGGGCCAACGTCCTGACTTTC.